Listed here are 7 T cell receptor beta chains from one sample, sequenced in a study of beta chain features in type 1 diabetes. These TCRs are of unknown antigen specificity. Since all of the isolated RNA was reverse transcribed, expressed TCRB transcripts were what got sequenced. Repertoires were generated with immunoSEQ multiplex PCR, while TCRdb's copy carries only in-frame clones and drops some. The data hold some 150,000 clones, with about 13% observed a single time. General study points: In every one of the four CD4+ subsets, TCRB CDR3s were moderately but significantly shorter in Type 1 diabetes patients.

Sequencing was carried out using central memory CD4+ T cells from blood. These receptors originate from a young man with type 1 diabetes.

The chain has TRBV29-1 and TRBJ2-1, with D uncertain. Germline V CDR1 and CDR2: SQVTM, ANQGSEA. CDR3 length: 11 amino acids. V lost 4 bases and J lost 6, with 7 bases in between. The CDR3 loop is CSVGGPNEQFF. Written as DNA, the CDR3 is TGCAGCGTTGGGGGTCCCAATGAGCAGTTCTTC.

At least ten counts were recorded for this clone. The chain couples TRBV30 to TRBJ1-1; 8 nucleotides line up with TRBD1. Trimming took 2 bases from V and 3 from J; bases not matched to a gene: 8. The CDR3 is 15 amino acids. CDR1 and CDR2 (germline): GTSNPN, SVGIG (reference sequence). For the CDR3, the DNA is TGTGCCTGGAGTCAAGGCCAGGGGGCGCACACTGAAGCTTTCTTT. Protein sequence: CAWSQGQGAHTEAFF.

Comments on this clone: This CDR3 is also generated by other DNA sequences in the sample. The chain couples TRBV20-1 to TRBJ1-1, with D unresolved. Germline V gene lookup returns CDR1 DFQATT and CDR2 SNEGSKA (reference sequence). Trimming stripped 6 bases from V and 1 base from J, with 6 bases between. The CDR3 totals 11 residues. The CDR3 here is CSAPGNTEAFF. For the CDR3, the DNA is TGCAGTGCGCCGGGGAACACTGAAGCTTTCTTT.

The DNA for the CDR3 is TGTGCCAGCAGCAAAGGTGAGGAGAATCAGCCCCAGCATTTT. Protein product: CASSKGEENQPQHF. The genes are TRBV21-1 and TRBJ1-5. TRBV21-1 is a recognized pseudogene. This CDR3 is 14 amino acids long.

On this clone itself: Additional DNA sequences in this sample encode the identical CDR3. The rearrangement joins TRBV29-1 to TRBJ2-2; the D is unclear. From germline, CDR1 is SQVTM and CDR2 ANQGSEA. Trimming took off 6 bases at V and 2 bases at J, with 4 bases between the two ends. The CDR3 contains 11 residues. The CDR3 DNA follows: TGCAGCGTCTATAACACCGGGGAGCTGTTTTTT. As protein: CSVYNTGELFF.

The chain uses TRBV6-5 and TRBJ1-4; no clear D gene. The CDR3 consists of 14 residues. The germline V gene encodes CDR1 MNHEY and CDR2 SVGAGI. Trimming removed 1 base from V and 2 bases from J, with 5 bases in between. The CDR3 sequence is CASSYYGTNEKLFF. CDR3 DNA: TGTGCCAGCAGTTACTATGGCACTAATGAAAAACTGTTTTTT.

This clone turned up a few times. The rearrangement links TRBV5-1 to TRBJ1-1; no firm D call. The ends were cut back, 6 bases at V and 7 bases at J, with 16 bases in the middle. The germline gives CDR1 SGHRS, CDR2 YFSETQ. CDR3 length: 13 amino acids. The CDR3, as DNA: TGCGCCAGCACCATACAAATCGGGAGTGAAGCTTTCTTT. Translation gives CASTIQIGSEAFF.